This T cell receptor (beta chain) was identified in a study of cytotoxic CD8 clonotypes in ibrutinib-treated CLL. Study findings and constraints: Clonality grew at ibrutinib response; at progression, it decreased back toward baseline.

The protocol was immunoSEQ multiplex PCR, while the TCRdb copy is restricted to in-frame clones and leaves out a portion. The sample comprises over 200,000 clones, just under 80% of which are singletons, and roughly 11% rests with the top ten. In regard to this clone: What it recognizes is unknown.

Per germline, CDR1 LNHDA and CDR2 SQIVND (reference sequence). The CDR3 contains 17 residues. After removal of 9 bases from V and 0 bases from J, the junction contained 11 bases not matched to a gene. The J gene is TRBJ2-6, the V gene TRBV19; 7 positions agree with TRBD1. Material: PBMCs, obtained after 12 months of ibrutinib treatment. This sequence originates from a human donor with chronic lymphocytic leukemia. CDR3 region: CASSTGEGGSGANVLTF. Written as DNA, the CDR3 is TGTGCCAGCTCCACAGGGGAAGGGGGCTCTGGGGCCAACGTCCTGACTTTC.